Shown below are 15 T cell receptor beta chains from a single sample sequenced in a study of shared clonotypes between healthy human individuals. Generated by immunoSEQ multiplex PCR, the TCRdb table keeps only in-frame clones and is missing some. Of roughly 2,000,000 clones listed, just under 95% are singletons. Only CD45RO-negative cells positively selected for CCR7 counted as naive CD8 cells, so terminally differentiated effector memory CD45RA+ cells were excluded. Input material: naive CD8+ T cells from PBMCs. The receptors shown here come from a man younger than 35 in good health. Some clones in this sample may be carry-over from other donors' samples.

V gene TRBV19 combines with J gene TRBJ2-7, with TRBD1 matching over 8 bases. CDR3 size: 14 residues. In germline, CDR1 is LNHDA, CDR2 SQIVND (reference sequence). Losses at the gene ends were 6 bases for V and 5 bases for J; bases not matched to a gene: 9. The CDR3 protein is CASSPYRGNNEQYF. For the CDR3, the DNA is TGTGCCAGTAGCCCATACAGGGGGAACAACGAGCAGTACTTC.

The CDR3 coding sequence is TGTGCCAGCAGCTGGGGACAGGGCTTGAATGAGCAGTTCTTC. It translates to CASSWGQGLNEQFF. The rearrangement joins TRBV5-6 to TRBJ2-1; 9 bases map to TRBD1. Germline V gene lookup returns CDR1 SGHDT and CDR2 YYEEEE. The CDR3 sequence is 14 residues long. The V gene end was trimmed by 3 bases and the J gene end by 7 bases; junction bases not matched to a gene: 5.

The chain combines TRBV28 with TRBJ1-4; 7 bases match TRBD1. The CDR3 has 14 amino acids. V lost 5 bases, J lost 8 bases, and 8 bases stayed unmatched. Germline CDR1 reads MDHEN; CDR2 reads SYDVKM. As DNA, the CDR3 is TGTGCCAGCAGTCGAGACAGGGAGGGGGAAAAACTGTTTTTT. Protein: CASSRDREGEKLFF.

This clone appeared a single time. This chain joins TRBV6-6 and TRBJ2-2; D is unclear. The CDR3 length is 12 residues. In germline, CDR1 is MNHNY, CDR2 SVGAGI (reference sequence). V lost 8 bases and J lost 6, with 10 bases in between. CDR3 residues: CASLGWAGELFF. The CDR3 region has the DNA TGTGCCAGCTTGGGGTGGGCCGGGGAGCTGTTTTTT.

The rearrangement links TRBV9 to TRBJ2-3, with no clear D. CDR3 size: 16 residues. The V gene's germline CDR1 is SGDLS and CDR2 YYNGEE. With 0 bases removed from V and 2 bases from J, the gap between germline ends came to 13 bases. The CDR3 DNA reads as TGTGCCAGCAGCGTAGAATGGCGGAAGAACACAGATACGCAGTATTTT. Protein product: CASSVEWRKNTDTQYF.

J is TRBJ2-5 and V is TRBV2; 10 bases fit TRBD1. The DNA end is more similar to TRBJ2-7, so the J call may be wrong. CDR3 length: 14 residues. Germline CDR1 and CDR2: SNHLY and FYNNEI. CDR3 protein: CASFGTGEAYEQYF. CDR3 DNA sequence: TGTGCCAGCTTCGGGACAGGGGAGGCCTACGAGCAGTACTTC.

This chain joins TRBV19 and TRBJ2-6, with D perhaps TRBD2 (5 bases). V was trimmed by 2 bases and J by 4 bases, leaving 9 bases between them. The length of the CDR3 is 15 residues. Germline assignment: CDR1 LNHDA and CDR2 SQIVND (reference sequence). The CDR3 DNA reads TGTGCCAGTAGTATACCCGGGGTCGGGGCCAACGTCCTGACTTTC. This sequence encodes CASSIPGVGANVLTF.

The V and J genes are TRBV7-9 and TRBJ2-3; D is undetermined. Germline CDR1 is SEHNR and CDR2 is FQNEAQ (reference sequence). This CDR3 has 14 residues. With 0 bases removed from V and 4 bases from J, the gap between germline ends came to 8 bases. The CDR3 spells CASSLAVVPDTQYF. The CDR3 coding sequence is TGTGCCAGCAGCTTAGCCGTAGTTCCAGATACGCAGTATTTT. Full variable domain (missing parts from reference TRBV7-9 and TRBJ2-3): DTGVSQNPRHKITKRGQNVTFRCDPISEHNRLYWYRQTLGQGPEFLTYFQNEAQLEKSRLLSDRFSAERPKGSFSTLEIQRTEQGDSAMYLCASSLAVVPDTQYFGPGTRLTVL.

This clone was found once. The same CDR3 can be traced to other DNA sequences in this sample. CDR3 loop: CASSDSRGNEQFF. CDR3 DNA sequence: TGTGCCAGCAGTGACTCGCGGGGTAATGAGCAGTTCTTC. The chain recombines TRBV6-4 with TRBJ2-1; a weak D match, TRBD2 (6 bases). Germline V gene sequence: CDR1 MRHNA, CDR2 SNTAGT. CDR3 length equals 13 residues. V dropped 0 bases and J dropped 7 bases, with 7 bases sitting between them.

CDR3 in DNA: TGTGCCAGCAGTTTACTGACCCCCAAAGGTCCCTCCTACGAGCAGTACTTC. This gives the protein CASSLLTPKGPSYEQYF. The rearrangement links TRBV27 to TRBJ2-7; D gene unclear. Germline V gene lookup returns CDR1 MNHEY and CDR2 SMNVEV (reference sequence). V lost 2 bases and J 0 bases, leaving 17 bases between the germline ends. CDR3 size: 17 residues.

The V gene is TRBV6-5, the J gene TRBJ1-1, with TRBD1 as a possible D gene (6 bases). Per the germline V gene, CDR1 is MNHEY and CDR2 is SVGAGI. V was cut by 4 bases and J by 4 bases, with 13 bases left in between. CDR3 length equals 14 residues. In DNA form, the CDR3 reads TGTGCCAGCAGTTGGGGGGCTGGAATCACTGAAGCTTTCTTT. Residues: CASSWGAGITEAFF.

The V gene is TRBV5-1, the J gene TRBJ2-7; 9 nucleotides agree with TRBD1. Germline V gene lookup returns CDR1 SGHRS and CDR2 YFSETQ. CDR3 length: 14 residues. The junction had 6 bases not matched to a gene; V was cut back by 3 bases and J by 5 bases. The CDR3 coding sequence is TGCGCCAGCAGCTCCGGGACAGGGCCCAACGAGCAGTACTTC. Amino acid sequence: CASSSGTGPNEQYF.

This clone was counted a single time. A junction end diverges from the germline sequence, so it may reflect a read error. The chain recombines TRBV29-1 with TRBJ2-5; D is undetermined. The length of the CDR3 is 13 residues. CDR1 and CDR2 (germline): SQVTM, ANQGSEA. The CDR3 sequence: CSVETPRLLPGDF. The CDR3 DNA reads TGCAGCGTTGAAACCCCTCGGTTGTTGCCCGGCGACTTC.

The chain couples TRBV15 to TRBJ1-2; 7 bases line up with TRBD1. The V gene's germline CDR1 is LNHNV and CDR2 YYDKDF (reference sequence). J gave up 6 bases and V 4 bases, and 14 bases lay outside the gene matches. The CDR3 length is 16 residues. The CDR3 sequence is CATSTGTGVRLDGYTF. The CDR3 DNA reads as TGTGCCACCAGCACTGGCACAGGGGTAAGATTAGATGGCTACACCTTC.

The chain links TRBV27 to TRBJ2-1, with TRBD2 identical over 11 bases. Germline CDR1 MNHEY, CDR2 SMNVEV (reference sequence). This CDR3 is built from 15 residues. V lost 6 bases, J lost 7 bases, and 8 bases stayed unmatched. CDR3: CASRLLAGVSNEQFF. CDR3 nucleotide sequence: TGTGCCAGCAGACTACTAGCGGGAGTTTCAAATGAGCAGTTCTTC.